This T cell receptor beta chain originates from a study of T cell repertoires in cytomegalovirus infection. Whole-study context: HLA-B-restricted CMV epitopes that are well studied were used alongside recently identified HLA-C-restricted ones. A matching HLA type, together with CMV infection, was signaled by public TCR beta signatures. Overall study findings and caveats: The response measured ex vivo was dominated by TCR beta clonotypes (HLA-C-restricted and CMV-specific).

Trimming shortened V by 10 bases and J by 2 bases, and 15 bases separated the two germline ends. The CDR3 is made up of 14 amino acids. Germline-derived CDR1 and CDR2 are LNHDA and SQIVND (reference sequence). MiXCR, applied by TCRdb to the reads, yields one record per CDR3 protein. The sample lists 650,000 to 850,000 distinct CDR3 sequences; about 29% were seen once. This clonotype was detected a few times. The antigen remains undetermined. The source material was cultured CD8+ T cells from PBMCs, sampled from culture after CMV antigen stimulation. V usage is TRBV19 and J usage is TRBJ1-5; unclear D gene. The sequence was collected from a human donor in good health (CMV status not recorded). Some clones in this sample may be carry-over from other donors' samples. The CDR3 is CATTEGRGNQPQHF. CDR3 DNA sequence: TGTGCCACCACAGAAGGGCGAGGCAATCAGCCCCAGCATTTT.